This is a list of T cell receptor beta chains from one sample in a study of human T cells and chemical hapten exposure. One entry per CDR3 protein, called by TCRdb with MiXCR from the RACE reads. The sample records about 93,000 distinct CDR3 sequences, around 9% being singletons. Sequenced input: whole blood. These receptors all come from a female donor in good health. Some clones in this sample may be carry-over from other donors' samples. Each CDR3 is given without its conserved first and last residue. The D gene is left open where the match is weak.

TRBJ2-5,TRBV5-4,-,ASSLPQETQY
TRBJ1-5,TRBV20-1,-,SASQDYSNQPQH
TRBJ1-2,TRBV5-6,TRBD1,ASSLGGVGTVIYGYT
TRBJ2-3,TRBV27,TRBD1,ASSLWGQSTDTQY
TRBJ2-3,TRBV20-1,TRBD2,SQAPAGIGTDTQY
TRBJ1-2,TRBV28,-,ASLRPRTGTSYGYT
TRBJ2-3,TRBV28,-,ASSLKGPTDTQY
TRBJ2-3,TRBV4-2,TRBD2,ASSPAAGSTDTQY
TRBJ2-7,TRBV6-2/TRBV6-3,-,ASSQRSQSHEQY
TRBJ2-1,TRBV12-3/TRBV12-4,-,ASSLRGTASYNEQF